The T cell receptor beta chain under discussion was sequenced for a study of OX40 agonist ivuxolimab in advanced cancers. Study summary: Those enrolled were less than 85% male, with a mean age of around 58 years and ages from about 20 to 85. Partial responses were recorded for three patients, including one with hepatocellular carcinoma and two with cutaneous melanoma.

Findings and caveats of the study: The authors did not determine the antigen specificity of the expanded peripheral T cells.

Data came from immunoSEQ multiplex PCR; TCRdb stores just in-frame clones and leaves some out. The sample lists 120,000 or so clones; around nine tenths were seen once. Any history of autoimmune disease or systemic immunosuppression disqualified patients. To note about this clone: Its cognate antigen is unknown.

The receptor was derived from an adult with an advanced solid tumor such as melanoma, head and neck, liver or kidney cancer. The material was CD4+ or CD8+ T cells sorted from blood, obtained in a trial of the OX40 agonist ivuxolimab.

CDR3 DNA sequence: TGTGCCAGCAGTCCCAGCTCCTACGAGCAGTACTTC. Protein: CASSPSSYEQYF. V and J are TRBV2 and TRBJ2-7; no clear D gene. The CDR3 runs to 12 residues. Trimming shortened V by 5 bases and J by 0 bases, and 5 bases separated the two germline ends. CDR1 and CDR2 from the germline V gene are SNHLY and FYNNEI.